A selection of T cell receptor beta chains follows, all from one sample in a study of T cells in Graves' hyperthyroidism and ophthalmopathy. From the multiplex PCR reads, TCRdb called clonotypes with MiXCR, one entry per CDR3 protein. The sample includes 250,000 or so distinct CDR3 sequences, just over 14% of them seen just once. Specimen: blood. The receptors were gathered from a woman aged 40-49 years with Graves' hyperthyroidism that later progressed to Graves' ophthalmopathy. Both conserved end residues are trimmed from each CDR3. Each record gives: J gene, V gene, clone size, CDR3 protein. Not all rows give a size; the values are once, few, many and, for expanded clones, a class.

j_call: TRBJ2-1; v_call: TRBV15; clone_size: NA; cdr3_aa: ATSRQGAYNEQF
j_call: TRBJ1-1; v_call: TRBV7-2; clone_size: many; cdr3_aa: ASSLGHRRPEAF
j_call: TRBJ1-1; v_call: TRBV3-1; clone_size: many; cdr3_aa: ASSPPGLDTEAF
j_call: TRBJ2-1; v_call: TRBV19; clone_size: NA; cdr3_aa: ASSIRAYPEF
j_call: TRBJ1-2; v_call: TRBV6-1; clone_size: many; cdr3_aa: ASSERRGGDYGYT
j_call: TRBJ2-2; v_call: TRBV12-3/TRBV12-4; clone_size: many; cdr3_aa: ASEADRGLPGELF
j_call: TRBJ1-5; v_call: TRBV19; clone_size: few; cdr3_aa: ASSIMALGMIGNQPQH
j_call: TRBJ2-1; v_call: TRBV7-9; clone_size: many; cdr3_aa: ASSLGAAAAGGISYNEQF
j_call: TRBJ1-6; v_call: TRBV12-3/TRBV12-4; clone_size: many; cdr3_aa: ASSLRTGENSPLH
j_call: TRBJ1-4; v_call: TRBV2; clone_size: many; cdr3_aa: ASVDRLEEKLF
j_call: TRBJ2-7; v_call: TRBV6-5; clone_size: many; cdr3_aa: ASSYHATGPYEQY
j_call: TRBJ1-1; v_call: TRBV28; clone_size: many; cdr3_aa: ASSLLGSEAF
j_call: TRBJ1-4; v_call: TRBV2; clone_size: many; cdr3_aa: ASNGQGASNEKLF
j_call: TRBJ2-3; v_call: TRBV2; clone_size: many; cdr3_aa: ATAPGTSTDTQY
j_call: TRBJ2-5; v_call: TRBV3-1; clone_size: many; cdr3_aa: ASSQDTLPETQY
j_call: TRBJ2-3; v_call: TRBV2; clone_size: many; cdr3_aa: ASKPKRTGELNTDTQY
j_call: TRBJ1-1; v_call: TRBV10-1; clone_size: few; cdr3_aa: ASSRERAGYTEAF
j_call: TRBJ2-7; v_call: TRBV5-1; clone_size: many; cdr3_aa: ASNPAPGERGEQY
j_call: TRBJ1-2; v_call: TRBV7-2; clone_size: NA; cdr3_aa: ASSLDHHIYGYT
j_call: TRBJ2-5; v_call: TRBV9; clone_size: NA; cdr3_aa: ASSVAAGGQTQY
j_call: TRBJ1-1; v_call: TRBV6-1; clone_size: NA; cdr3_aa: ASSRTGAEAF
j_call: TRBJ2-2; v_call: TRBV11-2; clone_size: many; cdr3_aa: ASSLVGRGELGGELF
j_call: TRBJ2-4; v_call: TRBV2; clone_size: many; cdr3_aa: ASSAVAAKNIQY
j_call: TRBJ1-5; v_call: TRBV6-1; clone_size: many; cdr3_aa: ASRPRANQPQH
j_call: TRBJ1-4; v_call: TRBV30; clone_size: many; cdr3_aa: AWRSRGRGPEKLF
j_call: TRBJ2-5; v_call: TRBV7-9; clone_size: NA; cdr3_aa: ASRSTSGHKTQY
j_call: TRBJ2-2; v_call: TRBV2; clone_size: NA; cdr3_aa: ASSDIRTSGRPKWGELF
j_call: TRBJ2-3; v_call: TRBV6-1; clone_size: many; cdr3_aa: ASSESASGSNTDTQY
j_call: TRBJ2-7; v_call: TRBV12-3/TRBV12-4; clone_size: many; cdr3_aa: ASSFKGLAGGFYEQY
j_call: TRBJ1-5; v_call: TRBV6-5; clone_size: few; cdr3_aa: ASSYSGQSSEPQH
j_call: TRBJ2-1; v_call: TRBV19; clone_size: few; cdr3_aa: ASSPAGTRGPNEQF
j_call: TRBJ2-7; v_call: TRBV19; clone_size: few; cdr3_aa: ASSASWGDSEQY
j_call: TRBJ2-1; v_call: TRBV3-1; clone_size: NA; cdr3_aa: ASRNTGAHNEQF
j_call: TRBJ2-5; v_call: TRBV7-2; clone_size: many; cdr3_aa: ASSFTNQETQY
j_call: TRBJ2-7; v_call: TRBV6-5; clone_size: many; cdr3_aa: ASSYSYPGQTYEQY
j_call: TRBJ2-7; v_call: TRBV6-5; clone_size: many; cdr3_aa: ASSYLDSAYEQY
j_call: TRBJ2-6; v_call: TRBV5-1; clone_size: many; cdr3_aa: ASSPEAGQGYPGANVLT
j_call: TRBJ2-1; v_call: TRBV28; clone_size: NA; cdr3_aa: ASSFLTSAVNEQF
j_call: TRBJ2-1; v_call: TRBV4-2; clone_size: NA; cdr3_aa: ASSQDWAPRSVSSYNEQF
j_call: TRBJ1-4; v_call: TRBV9; clone_size: once; cdr3_aa: ASSPRGDLDKLF
j_call: TRBJ1-1; v_call: TRBV28; clone_size: many; cdr3_aa: ASSPLSTEAF